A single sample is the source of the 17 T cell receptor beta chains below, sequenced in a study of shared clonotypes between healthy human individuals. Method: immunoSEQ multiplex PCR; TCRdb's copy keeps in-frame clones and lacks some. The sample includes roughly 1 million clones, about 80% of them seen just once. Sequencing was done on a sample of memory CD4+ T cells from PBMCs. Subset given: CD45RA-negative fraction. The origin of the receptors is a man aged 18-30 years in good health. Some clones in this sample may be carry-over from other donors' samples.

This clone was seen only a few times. The CDR3 protein is CASSLTPKENTEAFF. DNA of the CDR3: TGTGCCAGCAGCTTAACCCCCAAGGAGAACACTGAAGCTTTCTTT. V gene TRBV7-3 combines with J gene TRBJ1-1; D unresolved. The CDR3 extends over 15 amino acids. Germline values: CDR1 SGHTA, CDR2 FQGTGA. Trimming cost V 0 bases and J 1 base, with 9 bases left between them.

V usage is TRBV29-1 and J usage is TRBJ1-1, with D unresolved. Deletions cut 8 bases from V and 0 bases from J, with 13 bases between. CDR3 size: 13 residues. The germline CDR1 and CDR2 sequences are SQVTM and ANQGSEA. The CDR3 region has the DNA TGCAGCCCCGTGGAACTCATGAACACTGAAGCTTTCTTT. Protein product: CSPVELMNTEAFF.

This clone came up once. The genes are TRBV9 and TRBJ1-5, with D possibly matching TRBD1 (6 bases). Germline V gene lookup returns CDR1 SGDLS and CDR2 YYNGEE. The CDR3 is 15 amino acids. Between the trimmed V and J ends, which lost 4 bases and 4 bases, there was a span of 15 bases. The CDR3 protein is CASSPGPGQNQPQHF. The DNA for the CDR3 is TGTGCCAGCAGCCCCGGCCCAGGACAGAATCAGCCCCAGCATTTT.

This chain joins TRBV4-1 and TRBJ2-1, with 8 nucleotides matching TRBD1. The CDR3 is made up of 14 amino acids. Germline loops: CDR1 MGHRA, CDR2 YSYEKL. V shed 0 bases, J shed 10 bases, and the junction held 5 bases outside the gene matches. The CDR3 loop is CASSQDQGAGEQFF. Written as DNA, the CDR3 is TGCGCCAGCAGCCAAGATCAGGGGGCGGGCGAGCAGTTCTTC.

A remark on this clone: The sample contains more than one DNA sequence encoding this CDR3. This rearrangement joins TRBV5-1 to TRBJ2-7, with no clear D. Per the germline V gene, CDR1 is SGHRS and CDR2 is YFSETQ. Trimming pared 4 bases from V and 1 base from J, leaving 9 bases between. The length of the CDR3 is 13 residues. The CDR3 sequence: CASSPGSSYEQYF. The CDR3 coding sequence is TGCGCCAGCAGCCCGGGTAGTTCCTACGAGCAGTACTTC. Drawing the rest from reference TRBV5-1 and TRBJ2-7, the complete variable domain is KAGVTQTPRYLIKTRGQQVTLSCSPISGHRSVSWYQQTPGQGLQFLFEYFSETQRNKGNFPGRFSGRQFSNSRSEMNVSTLELGDSALYLCASSPGSSYEQYFGPGTRLTVT.

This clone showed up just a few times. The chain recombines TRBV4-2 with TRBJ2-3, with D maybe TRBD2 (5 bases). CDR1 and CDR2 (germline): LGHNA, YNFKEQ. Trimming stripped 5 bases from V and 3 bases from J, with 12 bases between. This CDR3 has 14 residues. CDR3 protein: CASSSRLNTDTQYF. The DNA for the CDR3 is TGTGCCAGCAGCTCCCGACTAAATACAGATACGCAGTATTTT.

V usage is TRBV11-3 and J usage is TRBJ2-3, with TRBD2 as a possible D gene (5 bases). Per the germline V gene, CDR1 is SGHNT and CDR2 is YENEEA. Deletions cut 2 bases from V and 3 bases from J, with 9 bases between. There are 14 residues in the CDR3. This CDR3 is CASSLNSGTDTQYF. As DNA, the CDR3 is TGTGCCAGCAGCTTAAACTCGGGGACAGATACGCAGTATTTT.

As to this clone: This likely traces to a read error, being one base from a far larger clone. The CDR3 nucleotides read TGTGCCAGCAGCGGGGACTACGAGCAGTACTTC. Amino acids: CASSGDYEQYF. The chain carries TRBV2 and TRBJ2-7; D possibly corresponds to TRBD2 (5 bases). Germline loops: CDR1 SNHLY, CDR2 FYNNEI. This CDR3 comprises 11 residues. Deletions cut 6 bases from V and 3 bases from J, with 6 bases between.

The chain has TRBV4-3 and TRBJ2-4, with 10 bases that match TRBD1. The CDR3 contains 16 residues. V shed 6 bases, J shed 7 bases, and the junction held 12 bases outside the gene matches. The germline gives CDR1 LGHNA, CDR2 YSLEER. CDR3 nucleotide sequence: TGCGCCAGCAGTCTTCTAGGCTGGGACAGGGGTAACATTCAGTACTTC. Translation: CASSLLGWDRGNIQYF.

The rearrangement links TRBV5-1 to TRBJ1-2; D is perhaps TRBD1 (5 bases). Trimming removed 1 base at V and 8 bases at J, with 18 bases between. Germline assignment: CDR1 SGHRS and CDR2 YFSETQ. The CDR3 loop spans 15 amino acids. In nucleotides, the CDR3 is TGCGCCAGCAGCTTGCCATCGACAGAGCTAGGGGGCTACACCTTC. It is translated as CASSLPSTELGGYTF.

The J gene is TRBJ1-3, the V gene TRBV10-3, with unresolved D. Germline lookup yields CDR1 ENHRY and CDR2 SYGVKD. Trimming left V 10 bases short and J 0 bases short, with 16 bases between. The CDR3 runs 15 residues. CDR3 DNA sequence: TGTGCCACCACACTCCAGGTGATCTCTGGAAACACCATATATTTT. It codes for CATTLQVISGNTIYF.

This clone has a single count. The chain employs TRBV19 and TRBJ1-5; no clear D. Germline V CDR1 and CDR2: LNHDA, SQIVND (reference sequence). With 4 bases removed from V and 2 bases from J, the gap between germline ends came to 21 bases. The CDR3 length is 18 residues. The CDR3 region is CASSTTRTSLGGNQPQHF. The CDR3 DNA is TGTGCCAGTAGTACAACTAGGACCAGCCTCGGGGGCAATCAGCCCCAGCATTTT.

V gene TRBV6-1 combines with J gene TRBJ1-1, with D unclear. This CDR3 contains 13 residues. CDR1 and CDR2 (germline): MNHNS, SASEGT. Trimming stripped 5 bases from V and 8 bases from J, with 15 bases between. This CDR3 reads CASSRSARVEAFF. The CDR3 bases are TGTGCCAGCAGTAGGTCCGCACGAGTCGAAGCTTTCTTT.

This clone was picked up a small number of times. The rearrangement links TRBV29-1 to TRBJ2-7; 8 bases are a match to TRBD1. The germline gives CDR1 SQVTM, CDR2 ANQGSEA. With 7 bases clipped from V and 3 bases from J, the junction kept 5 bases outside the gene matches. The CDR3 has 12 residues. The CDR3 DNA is TGCAGCGGCACCGGACAGGGCTACGAGCAGTACTTC. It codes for CSGTGQGYEQYF.

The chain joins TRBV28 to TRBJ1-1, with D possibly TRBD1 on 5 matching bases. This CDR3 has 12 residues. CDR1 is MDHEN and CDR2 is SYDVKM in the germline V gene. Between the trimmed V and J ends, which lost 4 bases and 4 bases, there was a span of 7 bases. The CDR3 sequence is CASSWGSTEAFF. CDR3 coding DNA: TGTGCCAGCAGTTGGGGCAGCACTGAAGCTTTCTTT.

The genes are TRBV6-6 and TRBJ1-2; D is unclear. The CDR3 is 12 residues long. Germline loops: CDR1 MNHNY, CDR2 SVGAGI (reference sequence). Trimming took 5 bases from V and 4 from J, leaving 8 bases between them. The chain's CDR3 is CASSPEAYGYTF. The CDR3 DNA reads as TGTGCCAGCAGTCCAGAAGCCTATGGCTACACCTTC.

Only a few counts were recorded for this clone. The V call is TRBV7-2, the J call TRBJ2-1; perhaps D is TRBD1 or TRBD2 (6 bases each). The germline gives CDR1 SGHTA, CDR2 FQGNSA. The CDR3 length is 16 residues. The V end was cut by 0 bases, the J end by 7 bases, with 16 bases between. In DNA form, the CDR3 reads TGTGCCAGCAGCTTAGCGCTATGGGGGGCGGGAAATGAGCAGTTCTTC. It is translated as CASSLALWGAGNEQFF.